This is a list of T cell receptor beta chains from one sample in a study of control samples from healthy donors and cancer patients. The method was immunoSEQ multiplex PCR; TCRdb's version includes in-frame clones alone and lacks a portion of them. The sample has 200,000 or so clones, roughly 94% seen once; the top ten hold approximately 1.4%. The sample comprised blood. Source of these receptors: a man aged 45-60 years in good health. The CDR3 runs from the conserved cysteine through the conserved F or W. A D gene is named only where the DNA matches it firmly. Clone size appears in some rows only: once, few, many, or a class for an expanded clone.

>.|TRBJ2-7|.|TRBV27
TGTGCCAGCAGTAGACAAAGCTCCTACGAGCAGTACTTC
CASSRQSSYEQYF
>TRBD2|TRBJ2-3|few|TRBV5-4
TGTGCCAGCAGCTTGAAAGTGGCGGGGGGGTCGACAGATACGCAGTATTTT
CASSLKVAGGSTDTQYF
>.|TRBJ2-2|.|TRBV6-5
TGTGCCAGCAGAAGTCCTGCAGCGAACACCGGGGAGCTGTTTTTT
CASRSPAANTGELFF
>TRBD1|TRBJ1-1|.|TRBV28
TGTGCCAGCTCCCTGACAGGGTACACTGAAGCTTTCTTT
CASSLTGYTEAFF
>.|TRBJ1-2|.|TRBV24-1
TGTGCCACCAGTGATTTTGAGGGGGGTCCTTATGGCTACACCTTC
CATSDFEGGPYGYTF
>TRBD2|TRBJ2-1|.|TRBV29-1
TGCAGCGTTCTAGCGGGGGGCTACAATGAGCAGTTCTTC
CSVLAGGYNEQFF
>.|TRBJ1-1|.|TRBV5-1
TGCGCCAGCAGCTTGATGGGTCCGAACACTGAAGCTTTCTTT
CASSLMGPNTEAFF
>.|TRBJ2-1|.|TRBV7-9
TGTGCCAGCAGCTCCGCCGATTCCCCCGATGAGCAGTTCTTC
CASSSADSPDEQFF
>.|TRBJ1-4|.|TRBV9
TGTGCCAGCAGCCCTACAGGGTTCAGTGAAAAACTGTTTTTT
CASSPTGFSEKLFF
>.|TRBJ1-6|.|TRBV7-9
TGTGCCAGCAGCTGGGGGACGGGGGGCGATTCACCCCTCCACTTT
CASSWGTGGDSPLHF
>.|TRBJ1-2|.|TRBV11-2
TGTGCCAGCAGCTTAAGACTTGAATCACCAGGCTACACCTTC
CASSLRLESPGYTF
>.|TRBJ1-4|.|TRBV5-1
TGCGCCAGCAGCCCCACAACGGCTAATGAAAAACTGTTTTTT
CASSPTTANEKLFF
>TRBD1|TRBJ1-5|.|TRBV7-8
TGTGCCAGCAGCCCACGACAGGGGTTAAATCAGCCCCAGCATTTT
CASSPRQGLNQPQHF
>TRBD2|TRBJ2-3|.|TRBV7-2
TGTGCCAGCAGCTTAGCGCCACTAGCGGGGGGGCCAGATACGCAGTATTTT
CASSLAPLAGGPDTQYF
>.|TRBJ1-2|.|TRBV27
TGTGCCAGCAGTTTAAAGGGTACAGGGAGGGTGGACTATGGCTACACCTTC
CASSLKGTGRVDYGYTF
>.|TRBJ1-5|.|TRBV6-2/TRBV6-3
TGTGCCAGCAGTTATGGCAATCAGCCCCAGCATTTT
CASSYGNQPQHF
>.|TRBJ1-2|.|TRBV28
TGTGCCGCCGGTCCAAGAGCTAACTATGGCTACACCTTC
CAAGPRANYGYTF
>TRBD1|TRBJ2-2|few|TRBV18
TGTGCCAGCTTCCGGGACAGGTTGAACACCGGGGAGCTGTTTTTT
CASFRDRLNTGELFF
>TRBD1|TRBJ1-6|.|TRBV28
TGTGCCATCCGCCTCCGGGACAGGGGGAAAAATGTGAATTCACCCCTCCACTTT
CAIRLRDRGKNVNSPLHF
>.|TRBJ1-2|.|TRBV13
TGTGCCAGCAGCTTAGAGGTGCCCCAGGGGTATGGCTACACCTTC
CASSLEVPQGYGYTF
>.|TRBJ1-5|once|TRBV2
TGTGCCAGCAGTGAAGAGTTCGGTCAGCCCCAGCATTTT
CASSEEFGQPQHF
>TRBD2|TRBJ2-5|.|TRBV30
TGTGCCGGGGGGGAGCCGGTCCAAGAGACCCAGTACTTC
CAGGEPVQETQYF
>TRBD2|TRBJ2-3|.|TRBV5-1
TGCGCCAGCAGCTTGCGTAGCAGTAGCGGGGGTAGCACAGATACGCAGTATTTT
CASSLRSSSGGSTDTQYF
>TRBD1|TRBJ2-5|.|TRBV5-1
TGCGCCAGCAGCTTTGGCAGGGGGCAAGAGACCCAGTACTTC
CASSFGRGQETQYF
>.|TRBJ1-1|.|TRBV5-6
TGTGCCAGCAGCTTAAGGGGGAACACTGAAGCTTTCTTT
CASSLRGNTEAFF
>TRBD1|TRBJ2-1|.|TRBV2
TGTGCCAGCAGTTTCACAGGGGGCACTGAGCAGTTCTTC
CASSFTGGTEQFF
>.|TRBJ1-1|.|TRBV6-2/TRBV6-3
TGTGCCAGCAGTGAGAGGTGGTCTGAAGCTTTCTTT
CASSERWSEAFF
>TRBD1|TRBJ2-5|.|TRBV11-1
TGTGCCAGCAGCAGGGACAGGGGTGAGACCCAGTACTTC
CASSRDRGETQYF
>.|TRBJ2-2|.|TRBV6-5
TGTGCCAGCAGTTACTCGAACCTCCACACCGGGGAGCTGTTTTTT
CASSYSNLHTGELFF
>.|TRBJ2-2|.|TRBV10-1
TGCGCCAGCAGTTCGGGACAGAACACCGGGGAGCTGTTTTTT
CASSSGQNTGELFF
>.|TRBJ1-1|.|TRBV6-5
TGTGCCAGCAATCGGGAGAACACTGAAGCTTTCTTT
CASNRENTEAFF
>TRBD1|TRBJ1-4|.|TRBV19
TGTGCCAGTAGTTTCCAGGGGGTTAATGAAAAACTGTTTTTT
CASSFQGVNEKLFF
>TRBD1|TRBJ1-2|.|TRBV5-6
TGTGCCAGCCAAGAAGATGGGACAGGGGTTGGCTACACCTTC
CASQEDGTGVGYTF
>TRBD2|TRBJ2-1|.|TRBV27
TGTGCCAGCAGTTTAAGGGGGACTAGCGGGGGGCACGTCTACAATGAGCAGTTCTTC
CASSLRGTSGGHVYNEQFF
>.|TRBJ1-1|.|TRBV5-5
TGTGCCAGCAGCCGTACTGTGACGGCTGAAGCTTTCTTT
CASSRTVTAEAFF
>.|TRBJ2-5|.|TRBV5-1
TGCGCCAGCAGCACCAGCGGCCCTCAAGAGACCCAGTACTTC
CASSTSGPQETQYF
>.|TRBJ2-7|.|TRBV6-5
TGTGCCAGCAGCAAAATCGACCGGTACGAGCAGTACTTC
CASSKIDRYEQYF
>.|TRBJ1-5|.|TRBV7-2
TGTGCCTCCGCCCGCGACAGGCTTAATCATCCCCAGCATTTT
CASARDRLNHPQHF
>TRBD1|TRBJ1-2|.|TRBV18
TGTGCCAGCTCACAACCGGGACAGGGTACGGGTGGCTACACCTTC
CASSQPGQGTGGYTF
>TRBD1|TRBJ1-4|.|TRBV30
TGTGCCTGGTCGACAGGGTATGGGGAAAAACTGTTTTTT
CAWSTGYGEKLFF